Below are 5 T cell receptor beta chains sequenced from a single sample in a study of technical replicates of blood from a handful of donors. Data came from immunoSEQ multiplex PCR; TCRdb stores just in-frame clones and leaves some out. The sample shows more than 65,000 clones, approximately 97% of them seen only once. Material: T cells isolated from PBMCs. These receptors all stem from a human donor in good health.

V is TRBV15 and J is TRBJ2-5, with 9 bases matching TRBD2. Germline assignment: CDR1 LNHNV and CDR2 YYDKDF (reference sequence). The CDR3 loop spans 15 amino acids. Trimming at V came to 1 base and at J to 2 bases, leaving 2 bases not matched to a gene. The CDR3 bases are TGTGCCACCAGCAGAGGACTAGCGGTACAAGAGACCCAGTACTTC. The encoded protein is CATSRGLAVQETQYF.

The J gene is TRBJ2-3, the V gene TRBV27; TRBD2 might be the D (5 bases). CDR1 and CDR2 (germline): MNHEY, SMNVEV (reference sequence). The CDR3 is 16 amino acids. V was cut by 6 bases and J by 1 base, with 17 bases left in between. As DNA, the CDR3 is TGTGCCAGCAGAAACTCTCTGCTAGCAGGCACAGATACGCAGTATTTT. Translated, it gives CASRNSLLAGTDTQYF.

V and J are TRBV28 and TRBJ1-1; 10 bases agree with TRBD1. CDR1 and CDR2 from the germline V gene are MDHEN and SYDVKM. This CDR3 is 13 amino acids long. The trim removed 2 bases at V and 6 bases at J, leaving 0 bases unmatched. The CDR3 nucleotides read TGTGCCAGCAGTTTAGGGACAGGGGCTGAAGCTTTCTTT. It yields the protein CASSLGTGAEAFF.

V is TRBV27 and J is TRBJ2-6; 9 bases line up with TRBD2. V dropped 4 bases and J dropped 0; count of bases not matched to a gene: 7. Per the germline V gene, CDR1 is MNHEY and CDR2 is SMNVEV (reference sequence). The CDR3 extends over 18 amino acids. DNA for the CDR3: TGTGCCAGCAGTTACCCAGGCGGGAGGGTCTCTGGGGCCAACGTCCTGACTTTC. This gives the protein CASSYPGGRVSGANVLTF.

The chain combines TRBV2 with TRBJ2-5; a weak D match, TRBD1 (6 bases). V was clipped by 3 bases and J by 9 bases, with 11 bases between them. The CDR3 covers 12 residues. Germline loops: CDR1 SNHLY, CDR2 FYNNEI. The CDR3 spells CASSDTAGAQYF. Written as DNA, the CDR3 is TGTGCCAGCAGTGACACGGCAGGGGCCCAGTACTTC.